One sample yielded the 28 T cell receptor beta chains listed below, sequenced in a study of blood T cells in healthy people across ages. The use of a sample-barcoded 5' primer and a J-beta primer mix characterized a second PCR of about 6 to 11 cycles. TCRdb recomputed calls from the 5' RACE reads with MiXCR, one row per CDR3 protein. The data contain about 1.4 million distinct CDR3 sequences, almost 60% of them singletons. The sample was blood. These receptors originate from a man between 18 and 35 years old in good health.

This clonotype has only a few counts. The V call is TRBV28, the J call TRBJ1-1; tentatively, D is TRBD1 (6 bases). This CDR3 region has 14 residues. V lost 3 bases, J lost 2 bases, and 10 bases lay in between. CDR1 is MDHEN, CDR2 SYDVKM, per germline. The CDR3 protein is CASSFRTVNTEAFF. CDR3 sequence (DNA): TGTGCCAGCAGTTTCCGGACAGTCAACACTGAAGCTTTCTTT.

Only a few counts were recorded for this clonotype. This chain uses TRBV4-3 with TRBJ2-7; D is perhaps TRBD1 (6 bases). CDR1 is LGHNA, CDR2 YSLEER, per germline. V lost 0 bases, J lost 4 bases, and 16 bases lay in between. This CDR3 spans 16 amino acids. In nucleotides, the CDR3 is TGCGCCAGCAGCCAAGATGATAACCCAGGGGCTTACGAGCAGTACTTC. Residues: CASSQDDNPGAYEQYF.

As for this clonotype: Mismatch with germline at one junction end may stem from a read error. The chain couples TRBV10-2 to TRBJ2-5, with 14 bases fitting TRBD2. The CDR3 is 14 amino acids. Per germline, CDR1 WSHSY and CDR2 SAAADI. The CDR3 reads CVSSGLAGGETQYF. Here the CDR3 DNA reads TGCGTCAGCAGTGGACTAGCGGGGGGAGAGACCCAGTACTTC.

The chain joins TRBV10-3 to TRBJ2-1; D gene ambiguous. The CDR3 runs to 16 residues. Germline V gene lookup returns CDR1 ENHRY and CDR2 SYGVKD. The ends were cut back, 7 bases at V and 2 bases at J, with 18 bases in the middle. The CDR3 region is CAINTDPTGPYNEQFF. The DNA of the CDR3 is TGTGCCATCAACACGGACCCGACCGGCCCCTACAATGAGCAGTTCTTC.

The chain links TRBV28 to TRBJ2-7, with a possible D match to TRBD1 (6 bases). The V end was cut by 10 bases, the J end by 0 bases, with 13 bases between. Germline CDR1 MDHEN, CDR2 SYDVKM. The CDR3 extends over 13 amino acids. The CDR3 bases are TGTGCCACGACGAGGACAGCCTCCTACGAGCAGTACTTC. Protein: CATTRTASYEQYF.

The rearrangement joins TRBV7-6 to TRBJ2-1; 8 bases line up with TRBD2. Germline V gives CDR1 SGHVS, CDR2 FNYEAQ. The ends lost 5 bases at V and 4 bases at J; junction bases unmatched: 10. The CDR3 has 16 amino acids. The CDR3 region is CASSRDVSGAYNEQFF. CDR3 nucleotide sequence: TGTGCCAGCAGCCGAGACGTTAGCGGGGCTTACAATGAGCAGTTCTTC. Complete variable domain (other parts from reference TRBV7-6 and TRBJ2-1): GAGVSQSPRYKVTKRGQDVALRCDPISGHVSLYWYRQALGQGPEFLTYFNYEAQQDKSGLPNDRFSAERPEGSISTLTIQRTEQRDSAMYRCASSRDVSGAYNEQFFGPGTRLTVL.

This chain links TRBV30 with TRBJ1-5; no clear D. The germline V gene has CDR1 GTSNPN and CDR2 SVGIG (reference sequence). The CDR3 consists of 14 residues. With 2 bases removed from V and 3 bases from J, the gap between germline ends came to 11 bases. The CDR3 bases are TGTGCCTGGAGTATTTACGGTAACAATCAGCCCCAGCATTTT. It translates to CAWSIYGNNQPQHF.

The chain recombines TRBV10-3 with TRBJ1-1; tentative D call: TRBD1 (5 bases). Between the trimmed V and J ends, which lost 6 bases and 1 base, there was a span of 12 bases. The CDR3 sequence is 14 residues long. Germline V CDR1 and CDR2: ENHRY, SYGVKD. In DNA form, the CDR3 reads TGTGCCATCAGGGGGGAATCCTCGAACACTGAAGCTTTCTTT. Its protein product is CAIRGESSNTEAFF.

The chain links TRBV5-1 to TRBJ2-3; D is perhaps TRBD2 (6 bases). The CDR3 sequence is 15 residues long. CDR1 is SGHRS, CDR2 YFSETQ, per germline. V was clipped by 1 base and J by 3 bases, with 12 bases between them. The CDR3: CASSLWGGTTDTQYF. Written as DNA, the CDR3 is TGCGCCAGCAGCTTGTGGGGCGGGACGACAGATACGCAGTATTTT.

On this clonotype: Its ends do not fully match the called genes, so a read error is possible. CDR3 DNA: TGCGCCAGCAGCCAAGCCCAGGGAGTTGGCCACACCTTC. Translation: CASSQAQGVGHTF. The rearrangement uses TRBV4-3 and TRBJ1-2; D possibly corresponds to TRBD1 (5 bases). This CDR3 has 13 amino acids. Germline V gene sequence: CDR1 LGHNA, CDR2 YSLEER.

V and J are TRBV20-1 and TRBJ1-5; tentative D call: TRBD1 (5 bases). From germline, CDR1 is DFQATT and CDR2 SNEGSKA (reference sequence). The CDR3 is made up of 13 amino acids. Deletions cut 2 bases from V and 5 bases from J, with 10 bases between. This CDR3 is CSARLGLYQPQHF. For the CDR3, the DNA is TGCAGTGCTAGACTGGGGCTGTATCAGCCCCAGCATTTT.

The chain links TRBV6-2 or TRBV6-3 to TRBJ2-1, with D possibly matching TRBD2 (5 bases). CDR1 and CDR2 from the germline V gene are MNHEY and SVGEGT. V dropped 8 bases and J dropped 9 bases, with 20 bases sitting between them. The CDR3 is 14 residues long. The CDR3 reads CASSNGMRASEQFF. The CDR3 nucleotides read TGTGCCAGCTCCAACGGCATGCGGGCGAGTGAGCAGTTCTTC.

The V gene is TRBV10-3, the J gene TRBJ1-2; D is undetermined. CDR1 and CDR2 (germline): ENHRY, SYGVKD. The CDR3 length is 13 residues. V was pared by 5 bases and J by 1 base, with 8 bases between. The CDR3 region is CAISQQDNYGYTF. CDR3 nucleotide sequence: TGTGCCATCAGTCAACAAGATAACTATGGCTACACCTTC.

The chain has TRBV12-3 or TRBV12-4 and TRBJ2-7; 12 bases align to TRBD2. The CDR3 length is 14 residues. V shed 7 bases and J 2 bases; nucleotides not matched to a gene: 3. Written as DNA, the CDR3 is TGTGCCAGCACGTCTAGCGGGGGGGCCTACGAGCAGTACTTC. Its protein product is CASTSSGGAYEQYF.

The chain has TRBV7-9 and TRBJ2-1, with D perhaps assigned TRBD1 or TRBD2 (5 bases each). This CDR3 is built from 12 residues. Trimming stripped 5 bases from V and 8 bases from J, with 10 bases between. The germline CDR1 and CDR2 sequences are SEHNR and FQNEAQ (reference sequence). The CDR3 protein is CASSGVGDEQFF. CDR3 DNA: TGTGCCAGCAGCGGAGTGGGGGATGAGCAGTTCTTC.

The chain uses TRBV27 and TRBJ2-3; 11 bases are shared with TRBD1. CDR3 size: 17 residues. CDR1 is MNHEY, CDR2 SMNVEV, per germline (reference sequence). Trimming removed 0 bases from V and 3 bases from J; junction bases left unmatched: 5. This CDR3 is CASSLSAWDRGTDTQYF. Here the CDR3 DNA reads TGTGCCAGCAGTTTATCAGCTTGGGACAGGGGGACAGATACGCAGTATTTT.

CDR3 coding DNA: TGCAGTGGAAAAGTCTTGCGGGGGTACAATGAGCAGTTCTTC. It specifies CSGKVLRGYNEQFF. The chain combines TRBV20-1 with TRBJ2-1, with 7 bases lining up with TRBD2. With 7 bases clipped from V and 4 bases from J, the junction kept 10 bases outside the gene matches. The CDR3 is 14 amino acids. Per the germline V gene, CDR1 is DFQATT and CDR2 is SNEGSKA (reference sequence).

The chain's CDR3 is CSVLRRGYTF. The DNA for the CDR3 is TGCAGCGTCCTAAGACGTGGCTACACCTTC. The genes are TRBV29-1 and TRBJ1-2; no definite D call. The length of the CDR3 is 10 residues. Per the germline V gene, CDR1 is SQVTM and CDR2 is ANQGSEA. The V end was cut by 6 bases, the J end by 7 bases, with 9 bases between.

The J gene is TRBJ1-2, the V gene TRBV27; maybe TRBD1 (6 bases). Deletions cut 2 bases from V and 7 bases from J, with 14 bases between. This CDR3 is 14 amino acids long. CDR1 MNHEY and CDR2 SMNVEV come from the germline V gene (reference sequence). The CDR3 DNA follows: TGTGCCAGCAGTTTAAAGGGGGTGTGGGCTGGCTACACCTTC. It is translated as CASSLKGVWAGYTF.

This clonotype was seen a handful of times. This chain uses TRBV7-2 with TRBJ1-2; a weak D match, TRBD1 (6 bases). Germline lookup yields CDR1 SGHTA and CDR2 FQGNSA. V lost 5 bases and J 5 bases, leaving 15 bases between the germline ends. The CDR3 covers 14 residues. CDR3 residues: CASSAGTQHYGYTF. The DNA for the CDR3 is TGTGCCAGCAGCGCGGGGACACAGCATTATGGCTACACCTTC. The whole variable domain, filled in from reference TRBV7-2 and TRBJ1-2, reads GAGVSQSPSNKVTEKGKDVELRCDPISGHTALYWYRQSLGQGLEFLIYFQGNSAPDKSGLPSDRFSAERTGGSVSTLTIQRTQQEDSAVYLCASSAGTQHYGYTFGSGTRLTVV.

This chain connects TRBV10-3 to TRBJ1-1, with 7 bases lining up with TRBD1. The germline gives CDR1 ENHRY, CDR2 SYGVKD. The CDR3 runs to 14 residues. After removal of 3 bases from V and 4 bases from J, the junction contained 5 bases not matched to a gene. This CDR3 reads CAISDAGGFTEAFF. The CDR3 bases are TGTGCCATCAGTGACGCAGGGGGGTTCACTGAAGCTTTCTTT.

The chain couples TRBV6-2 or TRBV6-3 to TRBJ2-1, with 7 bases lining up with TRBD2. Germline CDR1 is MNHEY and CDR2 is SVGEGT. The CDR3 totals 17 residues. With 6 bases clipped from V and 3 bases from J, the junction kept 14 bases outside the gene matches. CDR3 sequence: CASRRIPRGNDYNEQFF. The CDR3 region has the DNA TGTGCCAGCAGAAGAATACCGCGGGGGAATGACTACAATGAGCAGTTCTTC.

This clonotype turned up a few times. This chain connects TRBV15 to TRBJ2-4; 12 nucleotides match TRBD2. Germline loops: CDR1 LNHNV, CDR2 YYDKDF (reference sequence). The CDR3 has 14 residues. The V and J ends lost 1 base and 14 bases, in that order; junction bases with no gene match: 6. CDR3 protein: CATSRGGLAGEKYF. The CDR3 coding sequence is TGTGCCACCAGCAGAGGGGGACTAGCGGGTGAGAAGTACTTC.

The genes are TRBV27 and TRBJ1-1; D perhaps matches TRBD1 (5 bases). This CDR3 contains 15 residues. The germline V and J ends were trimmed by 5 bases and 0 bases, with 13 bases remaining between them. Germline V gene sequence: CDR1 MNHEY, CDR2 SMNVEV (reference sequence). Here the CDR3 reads CASSTRGNMNTEAFF. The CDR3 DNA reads TGTGCCAGCAGTACCCGGGGCAACATGAACACTGAAGCTTTCTTT.

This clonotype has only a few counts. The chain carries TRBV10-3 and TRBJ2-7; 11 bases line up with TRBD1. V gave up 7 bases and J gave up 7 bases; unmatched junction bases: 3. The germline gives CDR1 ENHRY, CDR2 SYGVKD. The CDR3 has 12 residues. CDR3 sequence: CAITDRGREQYF. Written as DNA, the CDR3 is TGTGCCATCACGGACAGGGGGCGAGAGCAGTACTTC.

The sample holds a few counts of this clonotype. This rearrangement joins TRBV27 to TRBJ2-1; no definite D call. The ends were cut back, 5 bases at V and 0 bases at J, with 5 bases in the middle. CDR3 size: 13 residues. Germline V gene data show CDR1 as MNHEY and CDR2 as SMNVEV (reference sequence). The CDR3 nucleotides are TGTGCCAGCAGTGCAGTCTCCTACAATGAGCAGTTCTTC. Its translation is CASSAVSYNEQFF.

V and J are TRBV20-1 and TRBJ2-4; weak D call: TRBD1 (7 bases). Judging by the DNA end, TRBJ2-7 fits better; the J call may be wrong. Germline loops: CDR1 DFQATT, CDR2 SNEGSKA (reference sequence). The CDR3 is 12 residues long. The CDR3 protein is CSARDQGGEQYF. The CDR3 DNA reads TGCAGTGCTAGAGACCAGGGGGGCGAGCAGTACTTC.

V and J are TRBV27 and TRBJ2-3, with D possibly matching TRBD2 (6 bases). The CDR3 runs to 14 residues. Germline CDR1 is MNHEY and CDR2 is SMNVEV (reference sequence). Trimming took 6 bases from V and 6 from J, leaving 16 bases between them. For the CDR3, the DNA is TGTGCCAGCAGGCCTAGGACTATCAGGGATACGCAGTATTTT. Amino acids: CASRPRTIRDTQYF.